The T cell receptor beta chain under discussion was sequenced for a study of T cells in Graves' hyperthyroidism and ophthalmopathy. The study, taken as a whole, reports: Blood also showed most of the thyroid clonotypes that were expanded above 0.001.

Not enrolled were patients with uncontrolled infection, other autoimmune disease, pregnancy or lactation. Together with thyroid ultrasound, orbital computed tomography, serum thyroxine and TRAb, clinical symptoms were used for diagnoses. The CDR3 runs to 15 residues. CDR1 SGHAT and CDR2 FQNNGV come from the germline V gene. V lost 0 bases, J lost 6 bases, and 14 bases lay in between. The investigators amplified TCR beta CDR3 regions from RNA transcripts. The study used the HTBI primer set for a first-round RT-PCR of the TCR CDR3. TCRdb re-analysed the multiplex PCR reads in MiXCR, keeping a single row per CDR3 protein. Of around 300,000 distinct CDR3 sequences in the sample, 15% to 20% are singletons; the top ten hold 35% to 40%. This clonotype showed up many times. Its antigen is currently unknown.

J is TRBJ1-2 and V is TRBV11-2; D possibly corresponds to TRBD1 (5 bases). The sample consisted of blood. The receptor comes from a man aged 45-65 years with Graves' ophthalmopathy. This chain's CDR3 is CASSLEPGGVNGYTF. CDR3 nucleotides: TGTGCCAGCAGCTTAGAACCGGGGGGGGTAAATGGCTACACCTTC.